Listed here is a single T cell receptor (beta chain). The data stem from a study of cytomegalovirus exposure and HLA in healthy donors. Study in general: Genotyping of more than 300 donors showed that roughly 80% belonged to the Caucasian-associated ancestry cluster.

The germline V gene has CDR1 DFQATT and CDR2 SNEGSKA (reference sequence). The CDR3 length is 11 residues. Trimming cost V 3 bases and J 4 bases, with 7 bases left between them. In the PCR, 60 Vbeta and 13 Jbeta primers were used. The table came from immunoSEQ multiplex PCR; TCRdb's copy has only in-frame clones and leaves some out. The sample yields over 100,000 clones, 70% to 90% seen once. The sequence was collected from a man in his forties or fifties in good health and CMV-seronegative. Sample: PBMCs. The chain has TRBV20-1 and TRBJ2-7, with no clear D. CDR3 DNA sequence: TGCAGTGCTAGTTTCGGTTACGAGCAGTACTTC. Its translation is CSASFGYEQYF.